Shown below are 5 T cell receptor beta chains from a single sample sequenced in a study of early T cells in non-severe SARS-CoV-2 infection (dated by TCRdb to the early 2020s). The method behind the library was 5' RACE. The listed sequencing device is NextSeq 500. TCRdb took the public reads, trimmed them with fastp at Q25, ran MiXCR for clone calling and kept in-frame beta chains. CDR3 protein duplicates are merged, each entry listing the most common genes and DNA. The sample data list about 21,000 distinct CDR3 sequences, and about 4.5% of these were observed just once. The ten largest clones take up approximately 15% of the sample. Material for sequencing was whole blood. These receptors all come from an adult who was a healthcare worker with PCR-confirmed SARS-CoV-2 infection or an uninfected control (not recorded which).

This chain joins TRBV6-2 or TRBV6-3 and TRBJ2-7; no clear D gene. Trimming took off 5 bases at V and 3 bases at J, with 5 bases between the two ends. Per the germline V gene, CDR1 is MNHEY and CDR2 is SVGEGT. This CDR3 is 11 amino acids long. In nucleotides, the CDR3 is TGTGCCAGCAGTCTGTACTACGAGCAGTACTTC. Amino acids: CASSLYYEQYF.

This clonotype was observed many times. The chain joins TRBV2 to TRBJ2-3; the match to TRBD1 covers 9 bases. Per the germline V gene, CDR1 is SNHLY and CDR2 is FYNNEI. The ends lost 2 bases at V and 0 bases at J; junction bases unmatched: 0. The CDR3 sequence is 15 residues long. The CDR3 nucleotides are TGTGCCAGCAGTGAAACAGGGGGCAGCACAGATACGCAGTATTTT. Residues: CASSETGGSTDTQYF.

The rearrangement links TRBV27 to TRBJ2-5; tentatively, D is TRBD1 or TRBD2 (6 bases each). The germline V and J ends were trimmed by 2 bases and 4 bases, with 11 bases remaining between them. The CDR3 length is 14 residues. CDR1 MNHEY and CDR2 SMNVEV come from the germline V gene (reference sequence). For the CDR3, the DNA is TGTGCCAGCAGTTTACGGGGGCGTTTAGAGACCCAGTACTTC. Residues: CASSLRGRLETQYF.

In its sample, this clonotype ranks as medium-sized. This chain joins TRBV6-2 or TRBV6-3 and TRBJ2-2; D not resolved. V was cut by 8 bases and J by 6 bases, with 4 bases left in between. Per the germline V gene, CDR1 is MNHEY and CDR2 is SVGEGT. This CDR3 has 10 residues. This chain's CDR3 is CASQAGELFF. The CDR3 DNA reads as TGTGCCAGCCAAGCCGGGGAGCTGTTTTTT.

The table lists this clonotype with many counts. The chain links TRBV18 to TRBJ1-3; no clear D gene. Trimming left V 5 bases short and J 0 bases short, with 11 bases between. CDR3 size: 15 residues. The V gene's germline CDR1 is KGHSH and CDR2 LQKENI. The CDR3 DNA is TGTGCCAGCTCAGAGGGAGCCGCCTCTGGAAACACCATATATTTT. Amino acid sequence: CASSEGAASGNTIYF.